A single sample gave rise to the 4 T cell receptor beta chains below, sequenced in a study of cytomegalovirus exposure and HLA in healthy donors. A multiplex PCR was run with 60 Vbeta primers and 13 Jbeta primers. The table came from immunoSEQ multiplex PCR; TCRdb's copy has only in-frame clones and leaves some out. The data hold 110,000 or so clones, with approximately 80% observed a single time. Sequencing input: PBMCs. The source of these receptors is a man aged 35 to 55 in good health and CMV-seronegative.

DNA for the CDR3: TGTGCCAGCAGACTATATCCAGGGTCAGGTACGCAGTATTTT. Translation: CASRLYPGSGTQYF. The chain has TRBV4-2 and TRBJ2-3; perhaps TRBD1 as D (5 bases). Germline CDR1 and CDR2: LGHNA and YNFKEQ. The CDR3 consists of 14 residues. The V and J ends lost 6 bases and 8 bases respectively, with 18 bases between them.

This clone is a singleton in its sample. This sequence joins TRBV5-6 and TRBJ2-7, with no clear D. V lost 1 base to trimming and J lost 1 base, with 6 bases between them. Germline values: CDR1 SGHDT, CDR2 YYEEEE. This CDR3 has 13 amino acids. The CDR3 region has the DNA TGTGCCAGCAGCTTGTGGAGATCCTACGAGCAGTACTTC. Protein sequence: CASSLWRSYEQYF.

This clone showed up just a few times. The chain is built from TRBV7-8 and TRBJ1-4; 8 bases agree with TRBD1. With 5 bases clipped from V and 4 bases from J, the junction kept 6 bases outside the gene matches. The CDR3 extends over 15 amino acids. Germline V gene data show CDR1 as SGHVS and CDR2 as FQNEAQ. The CDR3, as DNA: TGTGCCAGCAGCGGGCAGGGGGCTGGTAATGAAAAACTGTTTTTT. As protein: CASSGQGAGNEKLFF.

The chain joins TRBV5-8 to TRBJ2-2; 9 nucleotides align to TRBD1. CDR1 is SGHTS, CDR2 YDEGEE, per germline. The CDR3 loop spans 16 amino acids. Losses at the gene ends were 1 base for V and 5 bases for J; bases not matched to a gene: 6. The CDR3 spells CASSLWTGVRTGELFF. CDR3 bases: TGTGCCAGCAGCTTGTGGACAGGGGTGAGGACCGGGGAGCTGTTTTTT.